This T cell receptor (beta chain) was recorded in a study of T cells in Graves' hyperthyroidism and ophthalmopathy. General observations from the study: Among clonotypes expanded in thyroid above 0.001, most were also found in blood. Model-based prediction identified ophthalmopathy a median roughly 5.9 months prior to its onset.

RNA transcripts served as the template for amplifying TCR beta CDR3 regions. Initially, a first-round RT-PCR of the TCR CDR3 employed the HTBI primer set. In TCRdb, the multiplex PCR reads were re-called with MiXCR into one record per CDR3 protein. The data contain about 380,000 distinct CDR3 sequences, under 20% of them singletons. Patients having uncontrolled infection, another autoimmune disease, pregnancy or lactation were not included. On the basis of clinical symptoms, serum thyroxine and TRAb, thyroid ultrasound and orbital computed tomography, diagnoses were made. Ten or more counts support this clonotype. Its cognate antigen is unknown. The sequence derives from a young man with Graves' ophthalmopathy. Input material: blood.

Here the CDR3 reads CASRPTMTGKLFF. The CDR3 nucleotides are TGTGCCAGCAGACCTACTATGACCGGCAAACTGTTTTTT. The chain combines TRBV11-2 with TRBJ1-4; D is unresolved. The CDR3 is made up of 13 amino acids. CDR1 is SGHAT and CDR2 is FQNNGV in the germline V gene. Deletions cut 6 bases from V and 11 bases from J, with 16 bases between.